Sequencing of this T cell receptor (beta chain) was carried out in a study of cytomegalovirus exposure and HLA in healthy donors. Whole-study context: The Caucasian-associated ancestry cluster held roughly 78% of roughly 370 genotyped donors. Study-wide results and caveats: An analysis was carried out later, and it reportedly showed fewer N-insertions in an Asian-associated ancestry cluster than the roughly 700-donor mean. Three chains linked to CMV were shown in vitro to be specific for CMV antigens. A few V segments could not be told apart, such as TRBV6-2 and TRBV6-3, and were left out.

CDR3 length equals 19 residues. Losses at the gene ends were 0 bases for V and 4 bases for J; bases not matched to a gene: 12. CDR1 is SGHDT, CDR2 YYEEEE, per germline. Primers included in the PCR were 60 Vbeta and 13 Jbeta primers. TCRdb keeps only in-frame clones here, not all; method: immunoSEQ multiplex PCR. This sample has fewer than 75,000 clones, with over 75% found just once. Comments on this clone: Its cognate antigen is unknown.

The TCR originated in a woman in her thirties in good health and CMV-seronegative. Sequencing used PBMCs. The rearrangement links TRBV5-6 to TRBJ2-7, with 14 bases lining up with TRBD2. The CDR3 reads CASSLASRLAGGPGYEQYF. The CDR3 nucleotides read TGTGCCAGCAGCTTGGCCTCACGACTAGCGGGAGGGCCGGGTTACGAGCAGTACTTC.